Each of the 4 T cell receptor beta chains below was sequenced from the same sample in a study of T cells after yellow fever vaccination. MiXCR, applied by TCRdb to the 5' RACE reads, yields one record per CDR3 protein. This sample carries 550,000 or so distinct CDR3 sequences, under 25% of them seen once, and the ten largest clones take over 11%. The sequencing here drew on PBMCs, taken 15 days after the yellow fever booster vaccination. The source is a man younger than 45 who received the YFV17D yellow fever vaccine.

The chain joins TRBV5-6 to TRBJ2-2; D could derive from TRBD1 or TRBD2 (5 bases each). Deletions cut 0 bases from V and 1 base from J, with 10 bases between. This CDR3 spans 16 amino acids. Germline V gene sequence: CDR1 SGHDT, CDR2 YYEEEE. The CDR3 bases are TGTGCCAGCAGCTTGGCCCGGGGCTGGAACACCGGGGAGCTGTTTTTT. It encodes CASSLARGWNTGELFF.

This clonotype was observed a handful of times. The V gene is TRBV7-8, the J gene TRBJ2-7; 8 bases line up with TRBD2. V gave up 2 bases and J gave up 7 bases; unmatched junction bases: 13. The CDR3 runs 16 residues. Germline V gene sequence: CDR1 SGHVS, CDR2 FQNEAQ. The CDR3 region is CASSLTRFRREDEQYF. The CDR3 DNA reads TGTGCCAGCAGCTTAACACGATTTCGGCGGGAGGATGAGCAGTACTTC.

The sample holds a few counts of this clonotype. The chain is built from TRBV27 and TRBJ2-1, with 7 bases that match TRBD2. Per germline, CDR1 MNHEY and CDR2 SMNVEV (reference sequence). With 3 bases clipped from V and 3 bases from J, the junction kept 5 bases outside the gene matches. The CDR3 is 15 amino acids. The CDR3 DNA reads as TGTGCCAGCAGTTTGTGGCTAGCGGACTACAATGAGCAGTTCTTC. Its protein product is CASSLWLADYNEQFF.

The rearrangement links TRBV5-6 to TRBJ2-7; TRBD1 matches 10 bases. Germline loops: CDR1 SGHDT, CDR2 YYEEEE. CDR3 length equals 16 residues. Losses at the gene ends were 4 bases for V and 3 bases for J; bases not matched to a gene: 10. CDR3 DNA: TGTGCCAGCAGCGCCTCCGGGACAGGGGACGTCTACGAGCAGTACTTC. Encoded protein: CASSASGTGDVYEQYF. Full variable domain (outside the CDR3, taken from reference TRBV5-6 and TRBJ2-7): DAGVTQSPTHLIKTRGQQVTLRCSPKSGHDTVSWYQQALGQGPQFIFQYYEEEERQRGNFPDRFSGHQFPNYSSELNVNALLLGDSALYLCASSASGTGDVYEQYFGPGTRLTVT.